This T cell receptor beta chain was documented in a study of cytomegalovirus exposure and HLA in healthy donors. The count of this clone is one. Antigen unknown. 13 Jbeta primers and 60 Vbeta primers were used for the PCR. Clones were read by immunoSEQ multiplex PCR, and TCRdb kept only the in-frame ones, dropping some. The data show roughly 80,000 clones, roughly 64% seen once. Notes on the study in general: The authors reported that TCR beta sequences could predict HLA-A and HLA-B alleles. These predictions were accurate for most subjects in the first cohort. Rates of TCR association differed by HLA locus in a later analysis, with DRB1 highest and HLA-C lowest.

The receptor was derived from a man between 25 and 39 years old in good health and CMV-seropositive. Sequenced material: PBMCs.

As DNA, the CDR3 is TGCGCCAGCAGCATATCTAGCGGGGCAAATGAGCAGTTCTTC. It yields the protein CASSISSGANEQFF. The chain employs TRBV5-1 and TRBJ2-1; 9 bases map to TRBD2. The germline CDR1 and CDR2 sequences are SGHRS and YFSETQ. The CDR3 covers 14 residues. Unmatched junction bases numbered 6, after V lost 4 bases and J lost 7 bases.